This T cell receptor beta chain was identified in a study of kidney transplant recipient with SARS-CoV-2 infection. TCRdb reprocessed the reads with MiXCR, giving one entry per CDR3 protein. The sample includes about 250,000 distinct CDR3 sequences, under 30% of them seen just once. Trimming stripped 5 bases from V and 1 base from J, with 8 bases between. This CDR3 spans 13 amino acids. CDR1 and CDR2 (germline): SGHVS, FNYEAQ. The table lists this clonotype with many counts. This receptor was identified in a male patient aged 25-45 years who had COVID-19 and was a kidney transplant recipient. Some T cells may originate from the graft donor. The sample was a blood sample, taken at baseline and around day 120 from a kidney transplant recipient. The rearrangement uses TRBV7-6 and TRBJ1-1; D gene ambiguous. The CDR3 protein is CASSPRENTEAFF. The CDR3, as DNA: TGTGCCAGCAGCCCCCGAGAGAACACTGAAGCTTTCTTT.